Shown below are 9 T cell receptor beta chains from a single sample sequenced in a study of blood T cell repertoires in COVID-19. TCRdb's copy holds only in-frame clones and misses some; the assay was immunoSEQ multiplex PCR. The repertoire holds tens of thousands of clones, about 89% seen once, with 1% to 1.5% in the top ten. Sequencing was done on a sample of PBMCs or T cells enriched from blood (not recorded which). The receptor set was obtained from a woman between 50 and 59 years old with acute COVID-19.

This chain connects TRBV7-9 to TRBJ1-5; no firm D call. Trimming cost V 3 bases and J 2 bases, with 5 bases left between them. Germline values: CDR1 SEHNR, CDR2 FQNEAQ (reference sequence). CDR3 length: 13 residues. The DNA for the CDR3 is TGTGCCAGCAGCTTCGGTGGCAATCAGCCCCAGCATTTT. Translating it yields CASSFGGNQPQHF.

The CDR3 here is CASSQRTGIYNEQFF. For the CDR3, the DNA is TGTGCCAGCAGCCAACGGACAGGGATATACAATGAGCAGTTCTTC. This chain links TRBV6-5 with TRBJ2-1; 8 bases map to TRBD1. Trimming cost V 6 bases and J 4 bases; bases outside gene matches: 8. Germline-derived CDR1 and CDR2 are MNHEY and SVGAGI. This CDR3 spans 15 amino acids.

The chain uses TRBV11-2 and TRBJ2-4, with TRBD2 matching over 12 bases. The ends lost 1 base at V and 3 bases at J; junction bases unmatched: 10. The CDR3 is 19 residues long. Germline V gene data show CDR1 as SGHAT and CDR2 as FQNNGV. The CDR3 region is CASSLGRLAGEGGKNIQYF. The CDR3 DNA sequence: TGTGCCAGCAGCTTAGGTAGACTAGCGGGAGAGGGAGGCAAAAACATTCAGTACTTC.

V gene TRBV7-3 combines with J gene TRBJ2-2, with 7 bases lining up with TRBD2. Germline CDR1 is SGHTA and CDR2 is FQGTGA. J lost 5 bases, V lost 3 bases, and 0 bases had no gene match. The CDR3 runs to 13 residues. CDR3 DNA: TGTGCCAGCAGCTTTAGCGGGACCGGGGAGCTGTTTTTT. Protein sequence: CASSFSGTGELFF.

V is TRBV7-9 and J is TRBJ2-1, with 10 positions matching TRBD2. The CDR3 totals 19 residues. Germline V gene sequence: CDR1 SEHNR, CDR2 FQNEAQ (reference sequence). V gave up 1 base and J gave up 0 bases; unmatched junction bases: 9. The CDR3 DNA is TGTGCCAGCAGCTTAGGAGCGGGAGGGTGGGGGAACTCCTACAATGAGCAGTTCTTC. Protein sequence: CASSLGAGGWGNSYNEQFF.

The V gene is TRBV19, the J gene TRBJ2-1; 8 bases match TRBD2. J gave up 1 base and V 3 bases, and 2 bases lay outside the gene matches. The CDR3 is 15 residues long. CDR1 is LNHDA, CDR2 SQIVND, per germline (reference sequence). The CDR3 nucleotides read TGTGCCAGTAGTATGCGGGGGGCTTCCTACAATGAGCAGTTCTTC. Protein sequence: CASSMRGASYNEQFF. The full variable domain, completed using reference TRBV19 and TRBJ2-1, is DGGITQSPKYLFRKEGQNVTLSCEQNLNHDAMYWYRQDPGQGLRLIYYSQIVNDFQKGDIAEGYSVSREKKESFPLTVTSAQKNPTAFYLCASSMRGASYNEQFFGPGTRLTVL.

The chain couples TRBV10-3 to TRBJ1-4; tentatively, D is TRBD1 (5 bases). Germline assignment: CDR1 ENHRY and CDR2 SYGVKD. The CDR3 extends over 14 amino acids. V lost 0 bases to trimming and J lost 6 bases, with 8 bases between them. The CDR3 DNA reads TGTGCCATCAGTGAGTCAGGGGAACATGAAAAACTGTTTTTT. Translated, it gives CAISESGEHEKLFF.

The V and J genes are TRBV5-3 and TRBJ1-5; no reliable D call. TRBV5-3 is assigned to the ORF class and has an uncertain function. V lost 5 bases and J 0 bases, leaving 12 bases between the germline ends. The CDR3 is 15 residues long. The CDR3: CARRSDTYSNQPQHF. The CDR3 nucleotides are TGTGCCAGAAGATCTGACACGTATAGCAATCAGCCCCAGCATTTT.

The V and J genes are TRBV27 and TRBJ2-7; D ambiguous. The length of the CDR3 is 14 residues. V lost 2 bases and J 4 bases, leaving 12 bases between the germline ends. Germline CDR1 and CDR2: MNHEY and SMNVEV (reference sequence). CDR3 DNA: TGTGCCAGCAGTTTAAATCCTCTTGTATACGAGCAGTACTTC. Translated: CASSLNPLVYEQYF.